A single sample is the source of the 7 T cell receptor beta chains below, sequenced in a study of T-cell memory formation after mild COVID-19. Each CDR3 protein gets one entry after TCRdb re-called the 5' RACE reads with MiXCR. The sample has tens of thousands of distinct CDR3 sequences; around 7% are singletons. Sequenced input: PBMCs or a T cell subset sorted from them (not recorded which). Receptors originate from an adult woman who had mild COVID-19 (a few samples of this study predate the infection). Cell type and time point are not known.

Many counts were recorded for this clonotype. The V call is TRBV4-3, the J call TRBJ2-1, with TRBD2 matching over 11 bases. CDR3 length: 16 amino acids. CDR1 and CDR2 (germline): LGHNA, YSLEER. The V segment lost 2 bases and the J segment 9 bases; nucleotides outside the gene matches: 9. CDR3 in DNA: TGCGCCAGCAGCCAAAAACTAGCGGGAGATCTTACTGAGCAGTTCTTC. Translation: CASSQKLAGDLTEQFF.

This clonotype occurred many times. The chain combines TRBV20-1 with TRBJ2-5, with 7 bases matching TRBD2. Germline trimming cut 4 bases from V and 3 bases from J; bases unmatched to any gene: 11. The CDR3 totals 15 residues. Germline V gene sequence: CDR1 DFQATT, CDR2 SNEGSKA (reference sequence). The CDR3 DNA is TGCAGTGCTAACCTCCGGGGAGGGGCAAAAGAGACCCAGTACTTC. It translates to CSANLRGGAKETQYF.

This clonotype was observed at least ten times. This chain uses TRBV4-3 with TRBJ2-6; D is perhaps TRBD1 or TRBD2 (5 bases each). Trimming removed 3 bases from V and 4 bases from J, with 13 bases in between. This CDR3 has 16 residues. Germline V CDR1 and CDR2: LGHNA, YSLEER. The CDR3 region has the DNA TGCGCCAGCAGCCACCAGAGGGGTTCCGGGGCCAACGTCCTGACTTTC. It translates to CASSHQRGSGANVLTF.

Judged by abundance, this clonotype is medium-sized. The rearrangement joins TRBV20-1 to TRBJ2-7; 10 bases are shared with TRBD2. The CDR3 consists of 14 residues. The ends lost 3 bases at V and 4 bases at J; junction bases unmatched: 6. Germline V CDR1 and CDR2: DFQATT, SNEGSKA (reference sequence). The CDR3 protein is CSASPGTSAYEQYF. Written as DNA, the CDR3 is TGCAGTGCTAGCCCCGGGACTAGCGCGTACGAGCAGTACTTC.

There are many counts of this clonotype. CDR3 protein: CASSLGRNSYEQYF. The CDR3 DNA follows: TGTGCCAGCAGTTTGGGACGGAACTCCTACGAGCAGTACTTC. This chain uses TRBV27 with TRBJ2-7; either TRBD1 or TRBD2 may fit D (5 bases each). Trimming removed 3 bases at V and 0 bases at J, with 9 bases between. The CDR3 extends over 14 amino acids. Per germline, CDR1 MNHEY and CDR2 SMNVEV (reference sequence).

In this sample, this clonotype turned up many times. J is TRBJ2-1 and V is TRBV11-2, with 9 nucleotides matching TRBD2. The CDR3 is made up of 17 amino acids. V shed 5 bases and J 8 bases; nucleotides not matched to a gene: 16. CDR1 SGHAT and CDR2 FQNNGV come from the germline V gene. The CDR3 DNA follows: TGTGCCAGCAGCCCAATCAGGCGGCGGGGGGGCCCCTATGAGCAGTTCTTC. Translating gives CASSPIRRRGGPYEQFF.

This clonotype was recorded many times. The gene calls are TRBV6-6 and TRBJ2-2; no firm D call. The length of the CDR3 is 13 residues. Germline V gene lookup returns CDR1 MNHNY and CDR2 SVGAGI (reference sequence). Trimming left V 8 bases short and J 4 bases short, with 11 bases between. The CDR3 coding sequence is TGTGCCAGCGCCGCCGGCGTCACCGGGGAGCTGTTTTTT. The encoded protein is CASAAGVTGELFF.